This T cell receptor beta chain was documented in a study of blood T cell repertoires in COVID-19. Background on the study: Donors in the United States, Italy and Spain gave samples during acute or convalescent COVID-19.

This clone was observed a few times. The CDR3 loop spans 16 amino acids. CDR1 is LGHDT and CDR2 is YNNKEL in the germline V gene (reference sequence). Germline trimming cut 0 bases from V and 9 bases from J; bases unmatched to any gene: 9. This table comes from immunoSEQ multiplex PCR, and its TCRdb copy is limited to in-frame clones, with some not included. The top ten clones hold 11% of a sample with around 130,000 clones, 85% to 90% of them seen once. The chain joins TRBV3-1 (or the pseudogene TRBV3-2) to TRBJ1-5, with 9 bases that match TRBD1. The sequenced sample was peripheral blood. This TCR was sampled from a woman of 80 years or more with acute or convalescent COVID-19. The CDR3 DNA is TGTGCCAGCAGCCAAGATGTGGGACAGGGTGATTGGCCCCAGCATTTT. Encoded protein: CASSQDVGQGDWPQHF.